Listed below are T cell receptor beta chains from one sample, sequenced in a study of CD8 T cells in ankylosing spondylitis. TCRdb ran MiXCR on the 5' RACE reads and lists one entry per CDR3 protein. Among approximately 110,000 distinct CDR3 sequences listed, less than 25% were seen once. The sequenced sample was synovial fluid, either unsorted or a sorted T cell fraction (not recorded which). These TCRs come from a male donor with ankylosing spondylitis. Each CDR3 is given with its conserved first and last residue. The D gene is left open where the match is weak. Clone size is given for some rows only: seen once, a few or many times, or a class if the clone is expanded.

j_call	clone_size	d_call	v_call	cdr3_nt	cdr3_aa
TRBJ1-3	.	.	TRBV6-5	TGTGCCAGCAGTTACTGGGGGAGCTCTGGAAACACCATATATTTT	CASSYWGSSGNTIYF
TRBJ1-1	many	TRBD1	TRBV10-3	TGTGCCATCAGACTGACAGGGGGCTATACTGAAGCTTTCTTT	CAIRLTGGYTEAFF
TRBJ2-2	.	.	TRBV28	TGTGCCAGCACCACTGTGGGAGCGAGCACCGGGGAGCTGTTTTTT	CASTTVGASTGELFF
TRBJ1-2	few	TRBD1	TRBV12-3/TRBV12-4	TGTGCCAGCAGTTTTCCGGACAGGGCTCTTCATGGCTACACCTTC	CASSFPDRALHGYTF
TRBJ1-1	.	.	TRBV27	TGTGCCAGCAGTTCCAGGGGAAACACTGAAGCTTTCTTT	CASSSRGNTEAFF
TRBJ2-4	few	.	TRBV30	TGTGCCTGGAGTTCTAGGGGGGAAAACATTCAGTACTTC	CAWSSRGENIQYF
TRBJ2-3	.	.	TRBV20-1	TGCAGTGCCAAGACAGCGCTGGATACGCAGTATTTT	CSAKTALDTQYF
TRBJ1-1	few	.	TRBV20-1	TGCAGTGCTAGGGAGGGCTGGACTGAAGCTTTCTTT	CSAREGWTEAFF
TRBJ1-2	.	.	TRBV11-3	TGTGCCAGCAGCTTAGACGCAGGGTATGGCTACACCTTC	CASSLDAGYGYTF
TRBJ2-3	.	.	TRBV18	TGTGCCAGCTCACGTACAGATTCGAGCACAGATACGCAGTATTTT	CASSRTDSSTDTQYF
TRBJ2-3	.	.	TRBV11-2	TGTGCCAGCAGCTTTTCAGGGATGGGAACAGATACGCAGTATTTT	CASSFSGMGTDTQYF
TRBJ2-1	once	.	TRBV7-2	TGTGCCAGCAGCATTAGCGGTACCACCTACAATGAGCAGTTCTTC	CASSISGTTYNEQFF
TRBJ2-3	many	TRBD2	TRBV7-2	TGCGCCAGCAGCTTGGCCGGGAGGACAGATACGCAGTATTTT	CASSLAGRTDTQYF
TRBJ2-1	.	TRBD2	TRBV4-1	TGCGCCAGCAGCCAAACTAGCGGGACCTACAATGAGCAGTTCTTC	CASSQTSGTYNEQFF